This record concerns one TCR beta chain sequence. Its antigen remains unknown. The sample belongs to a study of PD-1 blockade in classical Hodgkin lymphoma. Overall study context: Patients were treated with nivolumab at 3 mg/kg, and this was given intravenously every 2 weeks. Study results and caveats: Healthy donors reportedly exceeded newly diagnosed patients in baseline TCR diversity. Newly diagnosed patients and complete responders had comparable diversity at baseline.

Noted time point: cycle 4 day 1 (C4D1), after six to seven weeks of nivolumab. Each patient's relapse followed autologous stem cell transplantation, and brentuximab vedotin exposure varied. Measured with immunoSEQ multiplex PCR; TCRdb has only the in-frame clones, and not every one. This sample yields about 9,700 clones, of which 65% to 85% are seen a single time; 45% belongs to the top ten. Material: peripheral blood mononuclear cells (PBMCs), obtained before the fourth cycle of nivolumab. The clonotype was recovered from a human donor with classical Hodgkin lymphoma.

The CDR3 DNA is TGTGCCAGCAGTTTCCCGGAGGGTAATGAAAAACTGTTTTTT. Translated: CASSFPEGNEKLFF. The chain employs TRBV28 and TRBJ1-4; the D is unclear. The germline gives CDR1 MDHEN, CDR2 SYDVKM. V gave up 3 bases and J gave up 4 bases, with 9 bases separating them. The length of the CDR3 is 14 residues.